The present TCR beta chain was sequenced within a study of vaccination effects on CD4 cells after COVID-19. Looking at the study overall: All study participants received two doses of BNT162b2 or mRNA-1273 vaccine. Study findings and constraints: Whether induced by infection or by vaccine, clones showed marked clonal contraction late after vaccination.

Sequencing was preceded by expansion of antigen-specific CD4+ T cells with viral peptide pools in the ViraFEST assay. Culture proceeded for nine to eleven days, and CD4+ T cells were then isolated. None of these healthy vaccinees had been infected with SARS-CoV-2 before vaccination. The researchers cultured 1.5 million to 2.5 million PBMC per well with approximately 9.1 IU/ml IL-2 and 9.5 to 10 ug/ml peptides. The CDR3 extends over 14 amino acids. Using immunoSEQ multiplex PCR, the repertoire was profiled, and TCRdb retains in-frame clones only, with some absent. The sample consists of 60,000 to 65,000 clones, roughly 75% of them appearing once. This clone was observed a handful of times. Its cognate antigen is unknown.

Material: CD4+ T cells from PBMCs cultured with HCoV-OC43 spike peptides, obtained before COVID-19 vaccination. Subset noted: HCoV-OC43 spike overlapping peptide pool stimulation. The chain employs TRBV21-1 and TRBJ1-5. TRBV21-1 is listed as a pseudogene. This TCR was sampled from a human donor who received a COVID-19 vaccine. The CDR3 DNA follows: TGTGCCAGCAGCACCCAACCCCGGCTGGAGCCCCAGCATTTT. This encodes CASSTQPRLEPQHF.